Listed below are T cell receptor beta chains from one sample, sequenced in a study of T cell responses to AZD1222 COVID-19 vaccine. Libraries were prepared by immunoSEQ multiplex PCR; TCRdb keeps only in-frame clonotypes and omits some of them. The sample carries 80,000 to 100,000 clones, under 95% recorded once. The material was peripheral blood, obtained 28 days after the second AZD1222 dose. These receptors originate from an adult who received the AZD1222 COVID-19 vaccine. The CDR3 runs from the conserved cysteine through the conserved F or W.

v_call	cdr3_aa
TRBV2	CASMGGGNYEQYF
TRBV30	CAWKGGRDEQYF
TRBV7-3	CASSSRGSYNEQFF
TRBV6-6	CASWVSGNTIYF
TRBV18	CASSPGLAGADEQFF
TRBV3-1/TRBV3-2	CASSLLPGGELFF
TRBV5-1	CASSPRQGDTGELFF
TRBV27	CASRPPGGGWDNEQFF
TRBV3-1/TRBV3-2	CASSQDSDEQYF
TRBV12-5	CASGLVVRGVGNTIYF
TRBV30	CAWSVSSGSHNEQFF
TRBV5-6	CASSLTGVYGYTF
TRBV5-6	CASSRRGASGELFF
TRBV6-5	CASTLGQYYGYTF
TRBV28	CASSFRPALNTEAFF
TRBV7-9	CASSLGRLWGSRGDGYTF
TRBV5-1	CASSLRGLDNQPQHF
TRBV7-3	CASSPTLASYNEQFF
TRBV7-8	CASSLWDRNQDEQYF
TRBV28	CASSGAGTGDYEQYF
TRBV7-3	CASSLTMGETQYF
TRBV28	CASSSPGTVETQYF
TRBV24-1	CATSDSGGKALPYNEQFF
TRBV19	CASSGDQPQHF
TRBV18	CASSPTSAGQAYEQYF
TRBV11-2	CASSLVPDGTGAYEQYF
TRBV3-1/TRBV3-2	CASSQDLQVNQPQHF
TRBV2	CASSGEYTRYF
TRBV27	CASRPYAGAGNTIYF
TRBV2	CASSYTTSTEAFF
TRBV28	CAIVGTSRINEQFF